This T cell receptor (beta chain) was sequenced for a study of T and B cells in COVID-19 patients. Regarding the study as a whole: Few blood samples existed from mildly ill patients during symptoms or early in severe cases.

A remark on this clonotype: Its antigen is still unknown.

TRB was amplified from approximately 250-480 ng of blood genomic DNA. There are 15 residues in the CDR3. Trimming took off 3 bases at V and 4 bases at J, with 13 bases between the two ends. TRB rearrangements were amplified by multiplex PCR with BIOMED2 TRB-A/B primers. TCRdb called the multiplex PCR reads again in MiXCR, with one record for every CDR3 protein. In the table there are about 7,000 distinct CDR3 sequences, under 30% of which are singletons. The origin of this receptor is a human donor with active COVID-19. The sequenced sample consisted of blood. The rearrangement links TRBV12-3 or TRBV12-4 to TRBJ1-5; D perhaps matches TRBD1 (5 bases). The CDR3 spells CASSFSGGGNQPQHF. DNA for the CDR3: TGTGCCAGCAGTTTCTCGGGGGGGGGAAATCAGCCCCAGCATTTT.